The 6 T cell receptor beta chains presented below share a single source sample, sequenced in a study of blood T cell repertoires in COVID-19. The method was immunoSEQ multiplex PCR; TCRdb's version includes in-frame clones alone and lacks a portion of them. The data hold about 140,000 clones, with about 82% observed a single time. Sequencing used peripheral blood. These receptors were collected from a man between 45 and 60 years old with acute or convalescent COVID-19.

CDR3: CATSSPLRERGYTF. The CDR3, as DNA: TGTGCCACCTCGTCGCCCTTACGGGAAAGGGGCTACACCTTC. V is TRBV24-1 and J is TRBJ1-2; D call uncertain. Trimming took 9 bases from V and 8 from J, leaving 21 bases between them. Germline lookup yields CDR1 KGHDR and CDR2 SFDVKD. The CDR3 is made up of 14 amino acids.

The CDR3 nucleotides read TGTGCCAGCAGCCCGACTCGGGACACTTACGAGCAGTACTTC. As protein: CASSPTRDTYEQYF. The V gene is TRBV7-9, the J gene TRBJ2-7, with a weak D call TRBD1 (6 bases). The CDR3 is 14 amino acids. The V and J ends lost 5 bases and 4 bases respectively, with 15 bases between them. CDR1 and CDR2 (germline): SEHNR, FQNEAQ (reference sequence).

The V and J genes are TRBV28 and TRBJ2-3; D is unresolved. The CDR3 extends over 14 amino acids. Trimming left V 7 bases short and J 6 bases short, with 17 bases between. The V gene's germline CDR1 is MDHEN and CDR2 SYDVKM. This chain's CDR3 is CASNMRRLRDTQYF. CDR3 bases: TGTGCCAGCAATATGCGGCGCTTGCGGGATACGCAGTATTTT.

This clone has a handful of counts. The CDR3 sequence is CASSQVTSSGANVLTF. CDR3 coding DNA: TGTGCCAGCAGCCAAGTGACTAGCTCTGGGGCCAACGTCCTGACTTTC. The chain joins TRBV4-2 to TRBJ2-6; TRBD2 is a possible D gene (6 bases). V gave up 1 base and J gave up 0 bases, with 7 bases separating them. Germline CDR1 and CDR2: LGHNA and YNFKEQ. The CDR3 is 16 residues long.

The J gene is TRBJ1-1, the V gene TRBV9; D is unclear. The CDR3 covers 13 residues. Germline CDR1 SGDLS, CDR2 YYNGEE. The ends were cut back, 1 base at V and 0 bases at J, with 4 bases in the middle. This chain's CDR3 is CASSVQMNTEAFF. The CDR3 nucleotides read TGTGCCAGCAGCGTACAAATGAACACTGAAGCTTTCTTT.

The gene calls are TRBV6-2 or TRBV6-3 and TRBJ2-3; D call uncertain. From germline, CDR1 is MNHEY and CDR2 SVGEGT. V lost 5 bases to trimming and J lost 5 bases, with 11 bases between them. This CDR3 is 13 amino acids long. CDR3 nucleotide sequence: TGTGCCAGCAGTCCCCGCCCAGGAGATACGCAGTATTTT. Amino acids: CASSPRPGDTQYF.